This T cell receptor (beta chain) stems from a study of T cell changes during pregnancy in multiple sclerosis. The data were produced by immunoSEQ multiplex PCR, yet TCRdb's version contains in-frame clones alone and is incomplete. The table records approximately 98,000 clones, 90% to 95% of them present only once. Germline CDR1 and CDR2: LNHDA and SQIVND (reference sequence). V was shortened by 7 bases and J by 1 base, with 14 bases between the two germline ends. CDR3 length: 14 amino acids. The chain has TRBV19 and TRBJ2-7; TRBD2 might be the D (5 bases). This sequence originates from a female donor in good health, enrolled as a control in a pregnancy study. The sequencing here drew on peripheral blood, taken after pregnancy. This CDR3 is CASIERPGSYEQYF. The CDR3 DNA follows: TGTGCCAGTATCGAGCGACCGGGGTCCTACGAGCAGTACTTC.